This TCR beta chain appears in the sequencing data of a study of Ad26.COV2.S vaccination and SARS-CoV-2 variants. Broader study findings: Spike-specific responses of CD8+ and CD4+ T cells were reported to display substantial breadth after vaccination.

The sample's treatment: around 19 received Ad26.COV2.S at low or high dose, single or two shots; several received placebo; per-sample allocation not given. After the first vaccine or placebo injection, samples were drawn on day 63. The repertoire was sequenced with immunoSEQ multiplex PCR; TCRdb's copy has only in-frame clones and lacks some. The table lists 380,000 or so clones, 83% of them singletons. The ends were cut back, 0 bases at V and 7 bases at J, with 12 bases in the middle. Germline values: CDR1 SEHNR, CDR2 FQNEAQ (reference sequence). The CDR3 is 14 residues long. With regard to this clone: Its antigen is unidentified.

This chain links TRBV7-9 with TRBJ1-1; D is unresolved. The sequenced sample was peripheral blood, obtained in a trial of Ad26.COV2.S vaccine versus placebo. This receptor was identified in a person between 18 and 59 years old who received the Ad26.COV2.S COVID-19 vaccine or a placebo. CDR3 protein: CASSLAISLGEAFF. CDR3 bases: TGTGCCAGCAGCTTAGCTATTTCCCTCGGTGAAGCTTTCTTT.